Listed here are 27 T cell receptor beta chains from one sample, sequenced in a study of neurological immune-mediated disorders. Via MiXCR, TCRdb re-called the 5' RACE reads, giving one row per CDR3 protein. The table records about 58,000 distinct CDR3 sequences, roughly 2.5% of them present only once. Sequenced: PBMCs. These receptor sequences come from a man aged 45-60 years with multiple sclerosis.

There are many counts of this clonotype. The rearrangement joins TRBV7-8 to TRBJ1-5; D is unresolved. CDR3 length: 16 amino acids. CDR1 is SGHVS and CDR2 is FQNEAQ in the germline V gene. The germline V and J ends were trimmed by 0 bases and 0 bases, with 9 bases remaining between them. CDR3 in DNA: TGTGCCAGCAGCTTAGCGGGCGGCTATAGCAATCAGCCCCAGCATTTT. It encodes CASSLAGGYSNQPQHF.

Ten or more counts support this clonotype. The V and J genes are TRBV5-1 and TRBJ2-7, with D perhaps TRBD1 (6 bases). Per the germline V gene, CDR1 is SGHRS and CDR2 is YFSETQ. V was trimmed by 0 bases and J by 3 bases, leaving 10 bases between them. The CDR3 totals 14 residues. The CDR3 bases are TGCGCCAGCAGCTTGGCGGCAGGGGACTACGAGCAGTACTTC. Amino acid sequence: CASSLAAGDYEQYF.

This clonotype has a count of ten or more. The rearrangement links TRBV28 to TRBJ1-2, with D unresolved. V lost 4 bases and J 13 bases, leaving 13 bases between the germline ends. From germline, CDR1 is MDHEN and CDR2 SYDVKM. This CDR3 has 11 residues. The CDR3 nucleotides are TGTGCCAGCAGTTCACCCCCACTTTGCACCTTC. It specifies CASSSPPLCTF.

This clonotype was seen repeatedly, ten times or more. The chain uses TRBV7-2 and TRBJ2-7, with a possible D match to TRBD2 (6 bases). V dropped 1 base and J dropped 2 bases, with 12 bases sitting between them. The CDR3 is 15 amino acids. Germline V gene data show CDR1 as SGHTA and CDR2 as FQGNSA. CDR3 in DNA: TGTGCCAGCAGCTTAGGCCGGGACTCTGCCTACGAGCAGTACTTC. Translated, it gives CASSLGRDSAYEQYF.

This clonotype was observed many times. This sequence joins TRBV6-5 and TRBJ1-2; D might be TRBD1 (6 bases). CDR3 length equals 16 residues. CDR1 is MNHEY, CDR2 SVGAGI, per germline. V gave up 0 bases and J gave up 4 bases, with 15 bases separating them. The CDR3 here is CASSYSALEGGYGYTF. The CDR3 nucleotides are TGTGCCAGCAGTTACTCTGCGTTGGAGGGGGGCTATGGCTACACCTTC.

This clonotype has at least ten counts. The rearrangement joins TRBV5-5 to TRBJ2-5; TRBD1 aligns across 10 bases. V gave up 5 bases and J gave up 4 bases; unmatched junction bases: 5. This CDR3 is built from 14 residues. Germline CDR1 SGHKS, CDR2 YYEKEE (reference sequence). The CDR3 DNA reads TGTGCCAGCAGGTACCGGGACAGGGGAGAGACCCAGTACTTC. This gives the protein CASRYRDRGETQYF.

This clonotype was seen at least ten times. The V call is TRBV10-2, the J call TRBJ1-4; possible D gene TRBD1, 5 bases. Germline V gene lookup returns CDR1 WSHSY and CDR2 SAAADI. The CDR3 covers 15 residues. Trimming stripped 2 bases from V and 10 bases from J, with 17 bases between. The CDR3 DNA reads as TGCGCCAGCAGTGAGCCGGGGGGGTCCGACAGAAAACTGTTTTTT. This codes for CASSEPGGSDRKLFF.

The chain uses TRBV27 and TRBJ1-4; the D gene is possibly TRBD1 (6 bases). Germline-derived CDR1 and CDR2 are MNHEY and SMNVEV (reference sequence). The CDR3 extends over 15 amino acids. Deletions cut 4 bases from V and 5 bases from J, with 14 bases between. CDR3 sequence (DNA): TGTGCCAGCAGTTCCGGACAGCCGGGGAATGAAAAACTGTTTTTT. This encodes CASSSGQPGNEKLFF. The variable domain in full, with the rest retrieved from reference TRBV27 and TRBJ1-4, is EAQVTQNPRYLITVTGKKLTVTCSQNMNHEYMSWYRQDPGLGLRQIYYSMNVEVTDKGDVPEGYKVSRKEKRNFPLILESPSPNQTSLYFCASSSGQPGNEKLFFGSGTQLSVL.

This clonotype was found many times. The chain recombines TRBV12-3 or TRBV12-4 with TRBJ2-7; no firm D call. This CDR3 has 13 amino acids. The germline V and J ends were trimmed by 3 bases and 5 bases, with 11 bases remaining between them. The CDR3 DNA reads as TGTGCCAGCAGTTTGGTTCGAGACCACGAGCAGTACTTC. Protein: CASSLVRDHEQYF.

A remark on this clonotype: Relative to the germline gene, one junction end is altered; a read error may explain this. The chain combines TRBV12-3 or TRBV12-4 with TRBJ2-3; TRBD2 might be the D (6 bases). CDR3 length: 15 amino acids. CDR3 sequence reads: CANSLAHGGVGTQYF. As DNA, the CDR3 is TGTGCCAACAGTTTAGCGCATGGCGGGGTTGGTACGCAGTATTTT.

In its sample, this clonotype was seen many times. The chain is built from TRBV20-1 and TRBJ2-5, with 10 bases matching TRBD2. The V segment lost 6 bases and the J segment 7 bases; nucleotides outside the gene matches: 8. Germline V gene data show CDR1 as DFQATT and CDR2 as SNEGSKA (reference sequence). This CDR3 is built from 13 residues. This chain's CDR3 is CSATGLAYGTQYF. For the CDR3, the DNA is TGCAGTGCCACGGGACTAGCGTATGGGACCCAGTACTTC.

This clonotype was seen repeatedly, ten times or more. The V gene is TRBV7-9, the J gene TRBJ1-2; possible D gene TRBD1, 5 bases. This CDR3 is built from 14 residues. V dropped 1 base and J dropped 4 bases, with 10 bases sitting between them. Germline V gene sequence: CDR1 SEHNR, CDR2 FQNEAQ (reference sequence). CDR3 DNA: TGTGCCAGCAGCTTAGAGGGGATCGCCTATGGCTACACCTTC. It translates to CASSLEGIAYGYTF.

There are many counts of this clonotype. This chain joins TRBV7-2 and TRBJ2-7; 11 bases align to TRBD1. Germline V lookup: CDR1 SGHTA, CDR2 FQGNSA. V shed 5 bases and J 6 bases; nucleotides not matched to a gene: 6. The CDR3 totals 14 residues. CDR3: CASSPGQGAAEQYF. The CDR3 DNA sequence: TGTGCCAGCAGCCCAGGACAGGGGGCGGCCGAGCAGTACTTC.

This clonotype appeared many times. This sequence joins TRBV6-2 or TRBV6-3 and TRBJ2-7; TRBD1 matches at 8 bases. V lost 6 bases to trimming and J lost 2 bases; unmatched junction nucleotides: 6. CDR3 size: 14 residues. The germline V gene encodes CDR1 MNHEY and CDR2 SVGEGT. CDR3 residues: CASRPQGAPYEQYF. DNA for the CDR3: TGTGCCAGCAGACCCCAGGGGGCCCCCTACGAGCAGTACTTC.

Remarks on this clonotype: A much bigger clone sits one base away, suggesting this may be a read error. V usage is TRBV20-1 and J usage is TRBJ2-1; possibly TRBD1 or TRBD2 for D (6 bases each). Germline V gives CDR1 DFQATT, CDR2 SNEGSKA (reference sequence). The CDR3 runs 14 residues. CDR3 amino acids: CIARGVSSYNEQFF. As DNA, the CDR3 is TGCATTGCTAGGGGGGTAAGCTCCTACAATGAGCAGTTCTTC.

This clonotype has ten or more counts. The V call is TRBV7-8, the J call TRBJ1-4; possibly TRBD1 for D (5 bases). Germline assignment: CDR1 SGHVS and CDR2 FQNEAQ. V was cut by 3 bases and J by 3 bases, with 8 bases left in between. The CDR3 runs 14 residues. In DNA, the CDR3 is TGTGCCAGCAGCTTGGGACTCGCTAATGAAAAACTGTTTTTT. It encodes CASSLGLANEKLFF. Drawing the rest from reference TRBV7-8 and TRBJ1-4, the complete variable domain is GAGVSQSPRYKVAKRGQDVALRCDPISGHVSLFWYQQALGQGPEFLTYFQNEAQLDKSGLPSDRFFAERPEGSVSTLKIQRTQQEDSAVYLCASSLGLANEKLFFGSGTQLSVL.

There are many counts of this clonotype. Lacking the conserved final phenylalanine or tryptophan, this CDR3 likely reflects a read error. The limits of the CDR3 on the DNA are not certain, so only TCRdb's listed CDR3 is given. V is TRBV5-5 and J is TRBJ2-7; TRBD2 is the table's D call, not checked against the DNA. Counting both end residues, the CDR3 totals 15 amino acids. Germline V CDR1 and CDR2: SGHKS, YYEKEE (reference sequence). The CDR3 spells CASSLEPGLLREGRI.

This clonotype was seen repeatedly, ten times or more. The chain links TRBV9 to TRBJ1-4, with TRBD1 as a possible D gene (5 bases). The CDR3 consists of 14 residues. Trimming pared 1 base from V and 7 bases from J, leaving 11 bases between. CDR1 is SGDLS, CDR2 YYNGEE, per germline. In DNA, the CDR3 is TGTGCCAGCAGCGTATCTCAGGGCGGTGAAAAACTGTTTTTT. The encoded protein is CASSVSQGGEKLFF.

To note about this clonotype: A much larger clone lies one base from this, so it may be a read error. The conserved phenylalanine or tryptophan is not found at the CDR3 terminus, so this likely reflects a read error. The V and J genes are TRBV3-1 and TRBJ1-2; TRBD1 might be the D (6 bases). Germline V gene data show CDR1 as LGHDT and CDR2 as YNNKEL (reference sequence). V was clipped by 4 bases and J by 4 bases, with 16 bases between them. The CDR3 loop spans 15 amino acids. The CDR3 protein is CASSPRGERSYGYTC. The CDR3, as DNA: TGTGCCAGCAGCCCGAGGGGGGAGAGGAGCTATGGCTACACCTGC.

At least ten counts were recorded for this clonotype. This chain joins TRBV6-2 or TRBV6-3 and TRBJ2-5; D is unresolved. The germline V gene encodes CDR1 MNHEY and CDR2 SVGEGT. This CDR3 contains 16 residues. The V gene lost 5 bases and the J gene lost 2 bases, with 18 bases spanning the gap. CDR3 sequence (DNA): TGTGCCAGCAGTGCGACCCCGTGGAAGAAACAAGAGACCCAGTACTTC. This translates into CASSATPWKKQETQYF.

This clonotype was detected many times. The genes are TRBV20-1 and TRBJ2-2; the D gene is possibly TRBD2 (6 bases). The V gene lost 0 bases and the J gene lost 6 bases, with 14 bases spanning the gap. The CDR3 runs to 15 residues. Germline V lookup: CDR1 DFQATT, CDR2 SNEGSKA (reference sequence). The CDR3 sequence is CSARDGGSSSGELFF. CDR3 in DNA: TGCAGTGCTAGAGACGGGGGTTCCTCGTCCGGGGAGCTGTTTTTT.

This clonotype appeared many times. The gene calls are TRBV7-2 and TRBJ2-7, with TRBD1 matching over 9 bases. Looked up from germline, CDR1 is SGHTA and CDR2 is FQGNSA. This CDR3 has 14 amino acids. The J segment lost 5 bases and the V segment lost 3 bases, leaving 5 bases of the junction unmatched. The CDR3 here is CASSFDRGDDEQYF. The DNA of the CDR3 is TGTGCCAGCAGCTTCGACAGGGGGGACGACGAGCAGTACTTC.

This clonotype was seen at least ten times. The CDR3 protein is CASSLRDINQPQHF. The CDR3, as DNA: TGTGCCAGCAGTTTACGGGACATCAATCAGCCCCAGCATTTT. V usage is TRBV12-3 or TRBV12-4 and J usage is TRBJ1-5; possibly TRBD1 for D (6 bases). The V gene lost 2 bases and the J gene lost 3 bases, with 8 bases spanning the gap. This CDR3 is built from 14 residues.

This clonotype was seen many times. This chain links TRBV27 with TRBJ2-3; no clear D gene. Germline V gives CDR1 MNHEY, CDR2 SMNVEV (reference sequence). With 4 bases removed from V and 8 bases from J, the gap between germline ends came to 7 bases. There are 11 residues in the CDR3. This CDR3 reads CASSSAFTQYF. The CDR3 DNA follows: TGTGCCAGCAGTTCTGCCTTTACGCAGTATTTT.

This clonotype was seen a few times. This could be a read error, since a much larger clone is one nucleotide away. The chain uses TRBV2 and TRBJ2-7; D call uncertain. The CDR3 spans 11 residues. Germline CDR1 SNHLY, CDR2 FYNNEI. The CDR3 DNA follows: TGTGACAGCAGTGAAGAGGTCGAGCAGTACTTC. Translation gives CDSSEEVEQYF.

The table lists this clonotype with many counts. This chain links TRBV7-6 with TRBJ1-5, with 7 bases aligning to TRBD1. Germline CDR1 is SGHVS and CDR2 is FNYEAQ. V trimming: 5 bases; J trimming: 3 bases; junction bases outside the gene matches: 10. This CDR3 spans 16 amino acids. The CDR3 nucleotides are TGTGCCAGCAGCCCAGGGGGGTCGATTAACAATCAGCCCCAGCATTTT. Translating gives CASSPGGSINNQPQHF.

This clonotype has a count of ten or more. The CDR3 DNA is TGTGCCAGCAGTTTAGCGCCCAATCAGCCCCAGCATTTT. Translation: CASSLAPNQPQHF. The genes are TRBV12-3 or TRBV12-4 and TRBJ1-5; D unresolved. The CDR3 totals 13 residues. V was clipped by 0 bases and J by 3 bases, with 3 bases between them.